This paragraph reports one T cell receptor (beta chain). This sample was taken from a study of blood T cell repertoires in COVID-19. Original methodology: Nucleated cell number was recorded as an estimate derived from reference gene primer amplification. TCRdb's table, derived via immunoSEQ multiplex PCR, lists solely in-frame clones and lacks some. The V and J calls and clone size were taken over from that table, and D and trimming were inferred from the DNA. Of approximately 200,000 clones listed, more than 85% are singletons. V gave up 6 bases and J gave up 2 bases, with 17 bases separating them. The CDR3 sequence is 15 residues long. The germline CDR1 and CDR2 sequences are MDHEN and SYDVKM.

Sequenced input: peripheral blood. The chain joins TRBV28 to TRBJ2-7; unclear D gene. The sequence was obtained from a man aged 40-49 years with active or convalescent COVID-19. The CDR3 DNA reads TGTGCCAGCAGCCTACCTCCCGGGTTCACCTACGAGCAGTACTTC. Amino acid sequence: CASSLPPGFTYEQYF.